The rows below give T cell receptor beta chains drawn from one sample of a study of beta chain features in type 1 diabetes. Here immunoSEQ multiplex PCR was the method, and the copy in TCRdb shows in-frame clones only, minus some. Seen here are hundreds of thousands of clones, 11% to 15% observed once, and the top ten hold less than 0.04%. The sequencing input was naive CD4+ T cells from blood. The receptor source for this set is a man aged 18 to 35 with type 1 diabetes. Each CDR3 is given with its conserved first and last residue. The D gene is left open where the match is weak. Expanded clones are given a class, and other clones once, few, many or no size at all.

j_gene	v_gene	d_gene	abundance	CDR3nt	CDR3aa
TRBJ2-3	TRBV5-1	TRBD1	NA	TGCGCCAGCAGCTCAACCCCGGGACAGGGGGCGCGAAATACGCAGTATTTT	CASSSTPGQGARNTQYF
TRBJ1-5	TRBV7-2	NA	few	TGTGCCAGCAGCTTAGCTTTCTTGAGTCAGCCCCAGCATTTT	CASSLAFLSQPQHF
TRBJ2-5	TRBV7-3	NA	few	TGTGCCAGCAGCCTAGGACTGGCAAAAGAGACCCAGTACTTC	CASSLGLAKETQYF
TRBJ2-3	TRBV7-9	NA	NA	TGTGCCAGCAGACCTAAAGAGGGTATTCGACTGTATTTT	CASRPKEGIRLYF
TRBJ1-1	TRBV5-1	NA	NA	TGCGCCAGCAGCTTGGATAAGTCGGATATGAACACTGAAGCTTTCTTT	CASSLDKSDMNTEAFF
TRBJ2-5	TRBV15	NA	NA	TGTGCCACCAGCAGAGTTCCGGGGACAAAGAGGGAGACCCAGTACTTC	CATSRVPGTKRETQYF
TRBJ2-4	TRBV2	NA	NA	TGTGCCAGCAGTGAAGCGGAACAGCATAAAAACATTCAGTACTTC	CASSEAEQHKNIQYF
TRBJ2-7	TRBV4-3	TRBD2	NA	TGCGCCAGCAGCCAAGGGTTCCGGGGACTAGCAGTCAAAGGCGAGCAGTACTTC	CASSQGFRGLAVKGEQYF
TRBJ2-7	TRBV18	NA	few	TGTGCCAGCTCACCGGACAGAGATTCCTACGAGCAGTACTTC	CASSPDRDSYEQYF
TRBJ2-7	TRBV4-3	NA	NA	TGCGCCAGCAGCCCCGGTGGGCAGGGGAACCACGAGCAGTACTTC	CASSPGGQGNHEQYF
TRBJ1-3	TRBV7-2	NA	NA	TGTGCCAGCAGCTCCCGAGTTTTCTCTGGAAACACCATATATTTT	CASSSRVFSGNTIYF